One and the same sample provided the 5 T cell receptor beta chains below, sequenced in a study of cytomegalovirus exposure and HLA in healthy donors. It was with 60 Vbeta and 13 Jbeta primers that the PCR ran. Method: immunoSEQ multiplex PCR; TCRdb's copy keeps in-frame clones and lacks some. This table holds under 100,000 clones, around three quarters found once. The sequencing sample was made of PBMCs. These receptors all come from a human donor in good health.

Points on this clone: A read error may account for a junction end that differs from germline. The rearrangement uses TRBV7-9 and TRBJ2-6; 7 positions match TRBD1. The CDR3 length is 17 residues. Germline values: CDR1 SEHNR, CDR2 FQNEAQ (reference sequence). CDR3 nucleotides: TGTTCCAGCAGCTTGGGACAGTACCGCTCTGGGGCCAACGTCCTGACTTTC. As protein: CSSSLGQYRSGANVLTF.

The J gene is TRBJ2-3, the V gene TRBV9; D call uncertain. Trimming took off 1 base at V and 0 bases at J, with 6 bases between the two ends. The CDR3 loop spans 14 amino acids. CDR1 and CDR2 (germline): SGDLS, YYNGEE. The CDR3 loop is CASSVLRSTDTQYF. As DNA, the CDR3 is TGTGCCAGCAGCGTACTTCGGAGCACAGATACGCAGTATTTT.

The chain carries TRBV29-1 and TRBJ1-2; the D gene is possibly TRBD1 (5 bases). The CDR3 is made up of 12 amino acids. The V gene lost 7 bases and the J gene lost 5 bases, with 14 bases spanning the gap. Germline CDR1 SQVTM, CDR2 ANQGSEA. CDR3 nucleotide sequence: TGCAGCGCGCAGGACGGGGGATATGGCTACACCTTC. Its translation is CSAQDGGYGYTF.

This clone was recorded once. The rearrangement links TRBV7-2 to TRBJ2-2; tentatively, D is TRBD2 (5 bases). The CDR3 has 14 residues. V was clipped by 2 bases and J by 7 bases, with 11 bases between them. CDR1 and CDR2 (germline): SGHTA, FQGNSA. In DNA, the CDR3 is TGTGCCAGCAGCTTACGGGATCGGGTCGGGGAGCTGTTTTTT. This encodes CASSLRDRVGELFF. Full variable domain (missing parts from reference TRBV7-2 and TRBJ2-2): GAGVSQSPSNKVTEKGKDVELRCDPISGHTALYWYRQSLGQGLEFLIYFQGNSAPDKSGLPSDRFSAERTGGSVSTLTIQRTQQEDSAVYLCASSLRDRVGELFFGEGSRLTVL.

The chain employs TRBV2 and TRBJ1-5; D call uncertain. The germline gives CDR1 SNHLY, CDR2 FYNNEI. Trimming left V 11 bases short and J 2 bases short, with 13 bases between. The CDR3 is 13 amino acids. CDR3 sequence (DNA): TGTGCCCGTGGAGGGTCTGGCAATCAGCCCCAGCATTTT. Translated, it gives CARGGSGNQPQHF.